What follows is one T cell receptor beta chain and its context. Its antigen is unidentified. The assay was immunoSEQ multiplex PCR, and TCRdb's table has in-frame clones only and misses some. The sample has approximately 92,000 clones; 70% to 90% are singletons. The sample belongs to a study of T cell responses to AZD1222 COVID-19 vaccine. Study-level results: Possibly, clonal diversity was underestimated; donors were largely white British and included more females. Recipients of two AZD1222 doses showed rising Spike-specific TCR breadth and depth.

The sample in question was peripheral blood, obtained on day 0 of AZD1222 vaccination. The clonotype originates from an adult in good health.

Written as DNA, the CDR3 is TGTGCCAGCAGTAAGACAGGGGGGTATGGCTACACCTTC. This gives the protein CASSKTGGYGYTF. The V call is TRBV6-5, the J call TRBJ1-2; 9 bases agree with TRBD1. This CDR3 spans 13 amino acids. Germline values: CDR1 MNHEY, CDR2 SVGAGI. The J segment lost 5 bases and the V segment lost 5 bases, leaving 3 bases of the junction unmatched.